This TCR beta chain was captured by sequencing in a study of blood T cell repertoires in COVID-19. Study context: Acute-phase and convalescent COVID-19 samples originated in the United States, Italy and Spain. PBMCs, B-cell-depleted T cells, or T cells provided the cDNA or gDNA that made up the material.

Authors' processing steps: Reference gene primer amplification yielded estimated nucleated cell counts. Assay: immunoSEQ multiplex PCR; the TCRdb copy retains only in-frame clones and omits some. That table supplies the V and J calls and clone size; D and trimming were determined from the DNA. The sample holds about 90,000 clones, about nine tenths seen once. The clonotype originates from a woman in her 70s with acute or convalescent COVID-19. Sequencing was carried out using peripheral blood.

CDR3 amino acids: CASSLRDRHYYGYTF. Here the CDR3 DNA reads TGTGCCAGCAGTTTGAGGGACAGGCATTACTATGGCTACACCTTC. The chain has TRBV28 and TRBJ1-2; 8 nucleotides line up with TRBD1. Per the germline V gene, CDR1 is MDHEN and CDR2 is SYDVKM. The junction had 6 bases not matched to a gene; V was cut back by 3 bases and J by 3 bases. This CDR3 comprises 15 residues.